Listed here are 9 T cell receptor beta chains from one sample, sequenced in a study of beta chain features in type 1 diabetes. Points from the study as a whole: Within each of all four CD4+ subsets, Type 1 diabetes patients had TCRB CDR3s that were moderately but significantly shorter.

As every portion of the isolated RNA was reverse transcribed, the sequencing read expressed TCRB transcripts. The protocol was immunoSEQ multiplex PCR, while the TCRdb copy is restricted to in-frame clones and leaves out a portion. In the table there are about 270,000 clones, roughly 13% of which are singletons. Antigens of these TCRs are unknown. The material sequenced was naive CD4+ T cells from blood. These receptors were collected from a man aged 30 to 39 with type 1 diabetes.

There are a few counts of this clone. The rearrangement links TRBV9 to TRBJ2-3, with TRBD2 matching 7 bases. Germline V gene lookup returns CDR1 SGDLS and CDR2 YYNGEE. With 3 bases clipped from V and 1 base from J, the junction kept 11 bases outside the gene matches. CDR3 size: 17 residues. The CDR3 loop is CASSGDPRDYRTDTQYF. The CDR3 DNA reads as TGTGCCAGCAGCGGAGATCCCCGGGACTACCGCACAGATACGCAGTATTTT.

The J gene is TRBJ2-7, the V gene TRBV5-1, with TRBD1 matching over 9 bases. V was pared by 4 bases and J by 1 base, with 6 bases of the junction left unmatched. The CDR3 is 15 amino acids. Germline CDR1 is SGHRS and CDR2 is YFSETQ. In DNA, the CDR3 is TGCGCCAGCAGCGTGGGACAGGGACTTTCCTACGAGCAGTACTTC. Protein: CASSVGQGLSYEQYF.

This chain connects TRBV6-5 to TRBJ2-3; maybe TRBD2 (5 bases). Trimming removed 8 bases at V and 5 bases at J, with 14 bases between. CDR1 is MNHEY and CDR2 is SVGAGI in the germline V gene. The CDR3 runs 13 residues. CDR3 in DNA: TGTGCCAGCCGAGGGCGACCCCAAGATACGCAGTATTTT. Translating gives CASRGRPQDTQYF.

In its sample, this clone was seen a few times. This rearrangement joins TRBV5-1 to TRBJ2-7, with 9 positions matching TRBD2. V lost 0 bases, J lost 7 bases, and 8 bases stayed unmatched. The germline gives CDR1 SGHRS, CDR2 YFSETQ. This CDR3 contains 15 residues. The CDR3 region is CASSLEAGGEGEQYF. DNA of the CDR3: TGCGCCAGCAGCTTGGAGGCGGGAGGGGAAGGAGAGCAGTACTTC. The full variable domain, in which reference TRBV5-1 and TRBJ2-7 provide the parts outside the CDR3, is KAGVTQTPRYLIKTRGQQVTLSCSPISGHRSVSWYQQTPGQGLQFLFEYFSETQRNKGNFPGRFSGRQFSNSRSEMNVSTLELGDSALYLCASSLEAGGEGEQYFGPGTRLTVT.

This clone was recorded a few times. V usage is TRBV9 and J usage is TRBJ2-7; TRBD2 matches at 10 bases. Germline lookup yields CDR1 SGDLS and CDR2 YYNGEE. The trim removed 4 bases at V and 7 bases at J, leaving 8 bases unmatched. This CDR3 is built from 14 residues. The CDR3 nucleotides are TGTGCCAGCAGCATCAGTCAGCGGGAGGGAGAGCAGTACTTC. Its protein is CASSISQREGEQYF.

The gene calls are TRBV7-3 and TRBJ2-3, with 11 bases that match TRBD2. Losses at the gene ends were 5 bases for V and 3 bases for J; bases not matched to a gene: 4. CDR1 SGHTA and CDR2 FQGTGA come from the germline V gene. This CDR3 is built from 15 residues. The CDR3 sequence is CASSPGTSGTDTQYF. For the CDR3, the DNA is TGTGCCAGCAGCCCGGGGACTAGCGGAACAGATACGCAGTATTTT.

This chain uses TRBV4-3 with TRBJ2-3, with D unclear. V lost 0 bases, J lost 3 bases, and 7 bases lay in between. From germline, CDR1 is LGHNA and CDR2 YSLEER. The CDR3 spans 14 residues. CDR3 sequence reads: CASSQESGTDTQYF. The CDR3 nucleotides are TGCGCCAGCAGCCAAGAGTCCGGGACAGATACGCAGTATTTT.

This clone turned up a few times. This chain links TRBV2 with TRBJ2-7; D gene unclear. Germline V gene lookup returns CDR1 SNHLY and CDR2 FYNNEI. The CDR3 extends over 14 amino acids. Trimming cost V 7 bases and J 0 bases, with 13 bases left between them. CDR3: CASTKTGFSYEQYF. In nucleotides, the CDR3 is TGTGCCAGCACTAAGACGGGTTTCTCCTACGAGCAGTACTTC.

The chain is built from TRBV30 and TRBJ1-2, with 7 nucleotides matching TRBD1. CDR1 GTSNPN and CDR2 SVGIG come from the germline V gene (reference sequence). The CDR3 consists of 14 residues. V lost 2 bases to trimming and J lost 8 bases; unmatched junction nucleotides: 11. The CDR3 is CAWSRQGRTDGYTF. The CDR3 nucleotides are TGTGCCTGGAGTAGACAGGGTAGAACGGACGGCTACACCTTC.